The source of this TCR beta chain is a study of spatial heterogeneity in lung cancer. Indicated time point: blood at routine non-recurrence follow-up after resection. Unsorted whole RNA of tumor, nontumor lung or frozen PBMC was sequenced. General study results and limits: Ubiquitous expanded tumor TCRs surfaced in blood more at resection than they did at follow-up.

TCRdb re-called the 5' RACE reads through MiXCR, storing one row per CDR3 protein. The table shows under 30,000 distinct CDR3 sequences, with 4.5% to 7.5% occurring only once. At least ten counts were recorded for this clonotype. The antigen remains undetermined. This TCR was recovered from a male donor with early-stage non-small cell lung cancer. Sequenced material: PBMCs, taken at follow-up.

The CDR3 DNA sequence: TGTGCCAGCAGCCCGGGGGTAGCGGCCCGTAGCACAGATACGCAGTATTTT. Amino acid sequence: CASSPGVAARSTDTQYF. The V call is TRBV5-5, the J call TRBJ2-3; D is possibly TRBD2 (6 bases). Germline lookup yields CDR1 SGHKS and CDR2 YYEKEE (reference sequence). This CDR3 is built from 17 residues. The germline V and J ends were trimmed by 4 bases and 0 bases, with 18 bases remaining between them. Full variable domain (remainder filled in from reference TRBV5-5 and TRBJ2-3): DAGVTQSPTHLIKTRGQQVTLRCSPISGHKSVSWYQQVLGQGPQFIFQYYEKEERGRGNFPDRFSARQFPNYSSELNVNALLLGDSALYLCASSPGVAARSTDTQYFGPGTRLTVL.